A single sample gave rise to the 13 T cell receptor beta chains below, sequenced in a study of PD-L1 blockade in urothelial cancer. Documented time point: pretreatment peripheral blood. Only in-frame clones appear in the TCRdb table, and some are missing; sequencing was by immunoSEQ multiplex PCR. The profile shows approximately 51,000 clones, 86% of them singletons. The sample consisted of PBMCs, taken around atezolizumab (anti-PD-L1) treatment. The receptors here all came from a man aged 60 to 75 with urothelial cancer.

The rearrangement joins TRBV30 to TRBJ2-5; 10 nucleotides agree with TRBD2. The germline V gene encodes CDR1 GTSNPN and CDR2 SVGIG (reference sequence). The length of the CDR3 is 15 residues. The ends lost 3 bases at V and 7 bases at J; junction bases unmatched: 11. CDR3 residues: CAWSRHLAGEGTQYF. DNA of the CDR3: TGTGCCTGGAGCCGCCATCTAGCGGGGGAGGGGACCCAGTACTTC.

The J gene is TRBJ1-6, the V gene TRBV4-1, with a weak D call TRBD1 (6 bases). The CDR3 covers 17 residues. Germline V gene sequence: CDR1 MGHRA, CDR2 YSYEKL. The V end lost 0 bases, the J end lost 0 bases, and 9 bases lay between the germline ends. CDR3 nucleotides: TGCGCCAGCAGCCAAGAGCTGGACAGCTCCTATAATTCACCCCTCCACTTT. Translated, it gives CASSQELDSSYNSPLHF.

There are a few counts of this clone. This chain links TRBV2 with TRBJ2-1; TRBD2 is a possible D gene (5 bases). V dropped 3 bases and J dropped 6 bases, with 15 bases sitting between them. The CDR3 runs 15 residues. Germline assignment: CDR1 SNHLY and CDR2 FYNNEI. The CDR3 region is CASSDVGMVSNEQFF. The CDR3 nucleotides read TGTGCCAGCAGTGATGTCGGGATGGTGTCCAATGAGCAGTTCTTC. The complete variable domain, with remaining parts taken from reference TRBV2 and TRBJ2-1, reads EPEVTQTPSHQVTQMGQEVILRCVPISNHLYFYWYRQILGQKVEFLVSFYNNEISEKSEIFDDQFSVERPDGSNFTLKIRSTKLEDSAMYFCASSDVGMVSNEQFFGPGTRLTVL.

The rearrangement uses TRBV7-6 and TRBJ1-5, with 7 bases lining up with TRBD1. Germline loops: CDR1 SGHVS, CDR2 FNYEAQ. The CDR3 runs 15 residues. V shed 5 bases and J 6 bases; nucleotides not matched to a gene: 10. The CDR3 loop is CASSVTTGPSQPQHF. CDR3 DNA sequence: TGTGCCAGCAGCGTAACGACAGGGCCCAGTCAGCCCCAGCATTTT.

V is TRBV7-3 and J is TRBJ2-1; D gene uncertain. Germline lookup yields CDR1 SGHTA and CDR2 FQGTGA. The CDR3 runs 13 residues. Trimming shortened V by 5 bases and J by 7 bases, and 12 bases separated the two germline ends. CDR3 nucleotide sequence: TGTGCCAGCAGCCCTCTAAGTCTAAATGAGCAGTTCTTC. As protein: CASSPLSLNEQFF.

The chain links TRBV18 to TRBJ1-1, with 8 nucleotides matching TRBD1. The CDR3 has 14 amino acids. With V trimmed by 6 bases and J by 2 bases, 5 bases remained unmatched. CDR1 and CDR2 from the germline V gene are KGHSH and LQKENI. CDR3 nucleotides: TGTGCCAGCTCGCCAGGGGGCGGTAACACTGAAGCTTTCTTT. It translates to CASSPGGGNTEAFF.

The chain joins TRBV19 to TRBJ2-5; D unclear. This CDR3 comprises 17 residues. With 3 bases removed from V and 3 bases from J, the gap between germline ends came to 20 bases. Germline loops: CDR1 LNHDA, CDR2 SQIVND (reference sequence). The CDR3 reads CASSMRYKDRPKETQYF. For the CDR3, the DNA is TGTGCCAGTAGTATGCGGTACAAAGATAGACCTAAAGAGACCCAGTACTTC.

Only one count was recorded for this clone. The chain uses TRBV5-1 and TRBJ2-5; the D gene is possibly TRBD1 (6 bases). The CDR3 contains 13 residues. V lost 4 bases and J lost 5, with 12 bases in between. Germline values: CDR1 SGHRS, CDR2 YFSETQ. This CDR3 reads CASSVLGGETQYF. The CDR3 region has the DNA TGCGCCAGCAGCGTTCTAGGGGGTGAGACCCAGTACTTC.

Written as DNA, the CDR3 is TGCGCCAGCAGCCAAGATGGTGGGACAAAGGTACACTACGAGCAGTACTTC. This gives the protein CASSQDGGTKVHYEQYF. The genes are TRBV4-1 and TRBJ2-7; tentative D call: TRBD1 (6 bases). Trimming removed 0 bases at V and 3 bases at J, with 18 bases between. This CDR3 region has 17 residues. CDR1 MGHRA and CDR2 YSYEKL come from the germline V gene.

This clone was detected only once. V and J are TRBV28 and TRBJ2-1; 8 bases line up with TRBD2. V lost 4 bases, J lost 3 bases, and 20 bases stayed unmatched. The CDR3 is 20 residues long. The germline gives CDR1 MDHEN, CDR2 SYDVKM. As DNA, the CDR3 is TGTGCCAGCAGTTCCCAGGATCCCCCTTTTGGCGGGAGGTTCTACAATGAGCAGTTCTTC. It is translated as CASSSQDPPFGGRFYNEQFF.

The genes are TRBV2 and TRBJ1-5; TRBD1 might be the D (6 bases). Germline V gives CDR1 SNHLY, CDR2 FYNNEI. The CDR3 extends over 14 amino acids. V was clipped by 8 bases and J by 3 bases, with 14 bases between them. The CDR3 sequence is CASVGGLPNQPQHF. CDR3 nucleotide sequence: TGTGCCAGCGTTGGGGGCCTACCCAATCAGCCCCAGCATTTT.

The CDR3 DNA sequence: TGTGCCAGCAGAGGGACAGGGGCTGGAAACACCATATATTTT. It yields the protein CASRGTGAGNTIYF. The chain joins TRBV6-5 to TRBJ1-3; 10 bases match TRBD1. Germline-derived CDR1 and CDR2 are MNHEY and SVGAGI. The J segment lost 2 bases and the V segment lost 6 bases, leaving 1 base of the junction unmatched. The CDR3 loop spans 14 amino acids.

V and J are TRBV18 and TRBJ1-5; D possibly corresponds to TRBD1 (5 bases). CDR3 size: 15 residues. From germline, CDR1 is KGHSH and CDR2 LQKENI. The germline V and J ends were trimmed by 2 bases and 6 bases, with 14 bases remaining between them. The CDR3 loop is CASSPIRALGQPQHF. The CDR3 nucleotides are TGTGCCAGCTCACCAATCAGGGCTTTAGGTCAGCCCCAGCATTTT. The entire variable domain, with the rest obtained from reference TRBV18 and TRBJ1-5, is as follows: NAGVMQNPRHLVRRRGQEARLRCSPMKGHSHVYWYRQLPEEGLKFMVYLQKENIIDESGMPKERFSAEFPKEGPSILRIQQVVRGDSAAYFCASSPIRALGQPQHFGDGTRLSIL.